This T cell receptor (beta chain) was found in a study of cytomegalovirus exposure and HLA in healthy donors. Vbeta (60) and Jbeta (13) primers were used in the PCR. Profiled with immunoSEQ multiplex PCR; TCRdb holds only in-frame clones, not every one. The sample holds 140,000 or so clones, over 60% seen once. Trimming removed 4 bases from V and 0 bases from J; junction bases left unmatched: 5. CDR1 and CDR2 from the germline V gene are LGHNA and YNFKEQ. The CDR3 is 18 amino acids. Sequencing input: PBMCs. The chain has TRBV4-2 and TRBJ2-2; 13 bases are shared with TRBD2. The sequence came from a woman in her forties in good health and CMV-seronegative. The DNA of the CDR3 is TGTGCCAGCAGCCGACCGGGACTAGCGGGGACGAACACCGGGGAGCTGTTTTTT. Translating it yields CASSRPGLAGTNTGELFF.